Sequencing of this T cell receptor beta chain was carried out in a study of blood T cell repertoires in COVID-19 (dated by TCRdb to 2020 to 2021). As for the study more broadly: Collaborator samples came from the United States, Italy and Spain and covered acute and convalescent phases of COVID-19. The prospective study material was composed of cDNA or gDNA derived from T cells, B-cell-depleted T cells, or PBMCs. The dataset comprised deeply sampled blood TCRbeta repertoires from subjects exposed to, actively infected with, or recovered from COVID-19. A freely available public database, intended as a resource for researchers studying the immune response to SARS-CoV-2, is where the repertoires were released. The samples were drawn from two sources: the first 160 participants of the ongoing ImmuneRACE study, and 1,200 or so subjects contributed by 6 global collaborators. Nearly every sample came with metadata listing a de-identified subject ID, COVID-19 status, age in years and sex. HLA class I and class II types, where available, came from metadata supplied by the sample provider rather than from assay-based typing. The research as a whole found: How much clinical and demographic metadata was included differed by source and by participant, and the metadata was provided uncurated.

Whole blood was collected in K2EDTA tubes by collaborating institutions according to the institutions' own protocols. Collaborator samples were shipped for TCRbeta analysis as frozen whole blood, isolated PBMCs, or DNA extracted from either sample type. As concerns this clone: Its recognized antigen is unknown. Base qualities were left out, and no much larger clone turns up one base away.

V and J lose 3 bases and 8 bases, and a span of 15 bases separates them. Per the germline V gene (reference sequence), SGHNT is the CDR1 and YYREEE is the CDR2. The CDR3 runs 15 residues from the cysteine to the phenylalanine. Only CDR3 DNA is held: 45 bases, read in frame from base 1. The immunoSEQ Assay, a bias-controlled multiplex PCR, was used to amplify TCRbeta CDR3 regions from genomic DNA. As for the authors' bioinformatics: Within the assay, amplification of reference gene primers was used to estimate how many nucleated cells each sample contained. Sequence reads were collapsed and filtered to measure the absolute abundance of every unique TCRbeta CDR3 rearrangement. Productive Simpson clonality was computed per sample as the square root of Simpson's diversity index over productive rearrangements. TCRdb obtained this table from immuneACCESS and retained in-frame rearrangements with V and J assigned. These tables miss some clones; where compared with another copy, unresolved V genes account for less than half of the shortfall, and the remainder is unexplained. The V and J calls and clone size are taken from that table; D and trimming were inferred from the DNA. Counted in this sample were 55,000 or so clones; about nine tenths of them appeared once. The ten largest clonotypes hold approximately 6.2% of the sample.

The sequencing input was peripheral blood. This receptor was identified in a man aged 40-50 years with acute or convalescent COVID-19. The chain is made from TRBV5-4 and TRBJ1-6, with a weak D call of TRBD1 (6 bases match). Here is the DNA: TGTGCCAGCAGCTGGGGGCGCGCCGGCGATTCACCCCTCCACTTT. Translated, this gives CASSWGRAGDSPLHF.